This T cell receptor beta chain was sequenced for a study of blood T cells in healthy people across ages. Per sample, at least 5 micrograms of total RNA were extracted. This CDR3 has 14 residues. The germline V gene encodes CDR1 SNHLY and CDR2 FYNNEI. Study observations and caveats: TCR beta diversity per million T cells fell roughly linearly with age.

To note about this clonotype: Its matching antigen is unknown.

The use of a sample-barcoded 5' primer and a J-beta primer mix characterized a second PCR of roughly 6 to 11 cycles. One entry per CDR3 protein, called by TCRdb with MiXCR from the 5' RACE reads. Altogether about 940,000 distinct CDR3 sequences are present, under 50% being singletons, with the ten largest covering 13%. V and J are TRBV2 and TRBJ2-7; the D is unclear. The J call may be faulty, since TRBJ2-5 better matches the DNA end. Material: blood. The origin of this receptor is a man aged 25-45 years in good health. The CDR3 nucleotides are TGTGCCAGCAGTGAAGCGCTTCTCCCCGGGACCCAGTACTTC. As protein: CASSEALLPGTQYF.